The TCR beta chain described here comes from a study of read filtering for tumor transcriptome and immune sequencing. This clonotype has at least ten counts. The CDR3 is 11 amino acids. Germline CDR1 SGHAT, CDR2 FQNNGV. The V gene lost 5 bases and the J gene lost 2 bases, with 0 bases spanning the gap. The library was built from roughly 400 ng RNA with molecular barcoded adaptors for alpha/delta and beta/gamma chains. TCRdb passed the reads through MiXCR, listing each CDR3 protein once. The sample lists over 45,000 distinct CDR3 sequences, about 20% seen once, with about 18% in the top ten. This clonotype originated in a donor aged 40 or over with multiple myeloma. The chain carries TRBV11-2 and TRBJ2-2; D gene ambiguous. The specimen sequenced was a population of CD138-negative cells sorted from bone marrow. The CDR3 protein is CASSNTGELFF. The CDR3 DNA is TGTGCCAGCAGCAACACCGGGGAGCTGTTTTTT.